Included here is one T cell receptor (beta chain) sequence, with context. Its antigen is not identified. Naive CD8 populations comprised CD45RO-negative cells positively selected for CCR7, excluding terminally differentiated effector memory CD45RA+ cells. Repertoires were generated with immunoSEQ multiplex PCR, while TCRdb's copy carries only in-frame clones and drops some. The sample records about 2.1 million clones, roughly 91% being singletons. Germline V gene sequence: CDR1 LNHDA, CDR2 SQIVND (reference sequence). The CDR3 is 14 residues long. V lost 7 bases, J lost 3 bases, and 13 bases lay in between. This sample was included in a study of shared clonotypes between healthy human individuals. As for the study in general: CD4 naive cells filled three plates per donor, CD4 memory three, CD8 naive two and CD8 memory one.

Findings and caveats of the study: Limitation of the genetic and exposure-history diversity represented came from the few donors.

The receptor was isolated from a man between 18 and 35 years old in good health. Some clones in this sample may be carry-over from other donors' samples. V is TRBV19 and J is TRBJ2-1; TRBD2 is a possible D gene (6 bases). Sample: naive CD8+ T cells from PBMCs. The CDR3 protein is CASTYGGDYNEQFF. CDR3 DNA: TGTGCCAGTACCTACGGGGGAGACTACAATGAGCAGTTCTTC.